Presented here are 9 T cell receptor beta chains from one specimen sequenced in a study of beta chain features in type 1 diabetes. What was sequenced were expressed TCRB transcripts, since all of the isolated RNA had been reverse transcribed. Assay used: immunoSEQ multiplex PCR; TCRdb lists only in-frame clones, some missing. Here the sample spans roughly 150,000 clones, roughly 9% being singletons. The sequenced sample consisted of central memory CD4+ T cells from blood. Every receptor here comes from a woman in her late teens or twenties in good health.

The chain is built from TRBV28 and TRBJ2-7, with D hard to call. Trimming shortened V by 7 bases and J by 4 bases, and 14 bases separated the two germline ends. Germline V gives CDR1 MDHEN, CDR2 SYDVKM. This CDR3 contains 13 residues. In DNA form, the CDR3 reads TGTGCCAGCATCCTGTCCCCGGGTTACGAGCAGTACTTC. Protein sequence: CASILSPGYEQYF. Based on the CDR3 plus reference TRBV28 and TRBJ2-7, the full variable domain is DVKVTQSSRYLVKRTGEKVFLECVQDMDHENMFWYRQDPGLGLRLIYFSYDVKMKEKGDIPEGYSVSREKKERFSLILESASTNQTSMYLCASILSPGYEQYFGPGTRLTVT.

This sequence joins TRBV23-1 and TRBJ2-7; D is unresolved. Being an ORF, TRBV23-1 has a function that is uncertain. The CDR3 spans 13 residues. V was clipped by 6 bases and J by 1 base, with 10 bases between them. The DNA for the CDR3 is TGCGCCAGCAGACCGAAAGCTTCCTACGAGCAGTACTTC. It encodes CASRPKASYEQYF.

The CDR3 DNA reads as TGTGCCAGCAGCAAACGGGACAGGGAAGTCGAGCAGTACTTC. Its protein product is CASSKRDREVEQYF. The chain joins TRBV21-1 to TRBJ2-7; the table names TRBD1, a call not compared with the DNA. TRBV21-1 is labeled a pseudogene. CDR3 size: 14 residues.

This clone was detected ten times or more. DNA of the CDR3: TGTGCCAGCAGCCGGGGACAGGGTTTGTCCTACGAGCAGTACTTC. Amino acids: CASSRGQGLSYEQYF. The chain combines TRBV2 with TRBJ2-7; the match to TRBD1 covers 9 bases. This CDR3 spans 15 amino acids. V lost 6 bases to trimming and J lost 1 base; unmatched junction nucleotides: 7. Per the germline V gene, CDR1 is SNHLY and CDR2 is FYNNEI. Filled out from reference TRBV2 and TRBJ2-7, the complete variable domain reads EPEVTQTPSHQVTQMGQEVILRCVPISNHLYFYWYRQILGQKVEFLVSFYNNEISEKSEIFDDQFSVERPDGSNFTLKIRSTKLEDSAMYFCASSRGQGLSYEQYFGPGTRLTVT.

The chain recombines TRBV5-6 with TRBJ1-2; 8 nucleotides align to TRBD1. The length of the CDR3 is 17 residues. Losses at the gene ends were 0 bases for V and 0 bases for J; bases not matched to a gene: 7. Germline-derived CDR1 and CDR2 are SGHDT and YYEEEE. CDR3 nucleotide sequence: TGTGCCAGCAGCTTGGGACAGGGGTTCTGGACTAACTATGGCTACACCTTC. The encoded protein is CASSLGQGFWTNYGYTF. Drawing the rest from reference TRBV5-6 and TRBJ1-2, the complete variable domain is DAGVTQSPTHLIKTRGQQVTLRCSPKSGHDTVSWYQQALGQGPQFIFQYYEEEERQRGNFPDRFSGHQFPNYSSELNVNALLLGDSALYLCASSLGQGFWTNYGYTFGSGTRLTVV.

This chain uses TRBV27 with TRBJ2-7; 12 bases fit TRBD2. Trimming removed 6 bases from V and 3 bases from J; junction bases left unmatched: 6. There are 15 residues in the CDR3. Germline V gene sequence: CDR1 MNHEY, CDR2 SMNVEV (reference sequence). The CDR3 reads CASRTSGGNSYEQYF. CDR3 in DNA: TGTGCCAGCAGGACTAGCGGGGGCAATAGCTACGAGCAGTACTTC.

V gene TRBV11-3 combines with J gene TRBJ2-3; perhaps TRBD1 as D (6 bases). The CDR3 loop spans 14 amino acids. From germline, CDR1 is SGHNT and CDR2 YENEEA. The V gene lost 5 bases and the J gene lost 4 bases, with 13 bases spanning the gap. In DNA, the CDR3 is TGTGCCAGCAGCAAACAGGGATACGCAGATACGCAGTATTTT. Its protein is CASSKQGYADTQYF.

This clone was detected only a few times. The chain's CDR3 is CASSLGSGTNEKLFF. CDR3 nucleotide sequence: TGTGCCAGCAGCTTAGGGTCAGGGACTAATGAAAAACTGTTTTTT. This chain uses TRBV11-2 with TRBJ1-4, with a possible D match to TRBD1 (5 bases). V was clipped by 1 base and J by 2 bases, with 8 bases between them. Germline CDR1 and CDR2: SGHAT and FQNNGV. CDR3 length: 15 amino acids.

This clone was observed a handful of times. CDR3 bases: TGTGCCAGCAGCCTAGGGGCGTATAACTATGGCTACACCTTC. It codes for CASSLGAYNYGYTF. V is TRBV7-2 and J is TRBJ1-2; tentative D call: TRBD1 (5 bases). CDR1 SGHTA and CDR2 FQGNSA come from the germline V gene. With 5 bases removed from V and 1 base from J, the gap between germline ends came to 11 bases. CDR3 length: 14 amino acids.